This T cell receptor beta chain stems from a study of OX40 agonist ivuxolimab in advanced cancers. The overall study: Ivuxolimab, which is an agonistic anti-OX40 (CD134) antibody, was administered to the patients. Dose-escalation subjects each had hepatocellular carcinoma, melanoma, renal cell or head and neck cancer.

Any history of autoimmune disease or systemic immunosuppression disqualified patients. Assay: immunoSEQ multiplex PCR; the TCRdb copy retains only in-frame clones and omits some. The sample gives approximately 72,000 clones, 88% of which show up once; roughly 0.9% is in the top ten. V lost 5 bases and J lost 1, with 8 bases in between. This CDR3 contains 13 residues. Per germline, CDR1 ENHRY and CDR2 SYGVKD. Material: CD4+ or CD8+ T cells sorted from blood, obtained in a trial of the OX40 agonist ivuxolimab. This clonotype was sampled from an adult with an advanced solid tumor such as melanoma, head and neck, liver or kidney cancer. The rearrangement uses TRBV10-3 and TRBJ2-5; D remains unclear. The CDR3 sequence is CAISPEAQETQYF. Here the CDR3 DNA reads TGTGCCATCAGTCCAGAAGCCCAAGAGACCCAGTACTTC.